Below are 7 T cell receptor beta chains sequenced from a single sample in a study of cytomegalovirus exposure and HLA in healthy donors. The PCR ran on 60 Vbeta and 13 Jbeta primers. Sequencing used immunoSEQ multiplex PCR; TCRdb keeps in-frame clones, though not all of them. The sample includes 100,000 to 150,000 clones, roughly 15% of them seen just once. Source material: PBMCs. Receptors originate from a young woman in good health and CMV-seronegative.

There are a few counts of this clone. This chain uses TRBV9 with TRBJ1-4; maybe TRBD1 (5 bases). V was pared by 3 bases and J by 2 bases, with 11 bases between. Germline loops: CDR1 SGDLS, CDR2 YYNGEE. The CDR3 sequence is 15 residues long. CDR3 nucleotides: TGTGCCAGCAGCGCGCAGGGTCGGACTAATGAAAAACTGTTTTTT. It codes for CASSAQGRTNEKLFF.

This clone appeared once. CDR3: CASSQEDRFNEQYF. Written as DNA, the CDR3 is TGCGCCAGCAGCCAAGAGGACAGGTTCAACGAGCAGTACTTC. The J gene is TRBJ2-7, the V gene TRBV4-3, with 7 bases identical to TRBD1. J lost 5 bases, V lost 0 bases, and 4 bases had no gene match. This CDR3 has 14 amino acids. The V gene's germline CDR1 is LGHNA and CDR2 YSLEER.

The chain carries TRBV5-1 and TRBJ2-5; 10 nucleotides match TRBD2. The junction had 16 bases not matched to a gene; V was cut back by 0 bases and J by 2 bases. Germline values: CDR1 SGHRS, CDR2 YFSETQ. The CDR3 sequence is 20 residues long. The CDR3, as DNA: TGCGCCAGCAGCTTGGGCAGACACGCTAGCGGGAGAGTATGGCAAGAGACCCAGTACTTC. Its translation is CASSLGRHASGRVWQETQYF.

This chain joins TRBV15 and TRBJ2-2; D is unresolved. Trimming stripped 2 bases from V and 5 bases from J, with 18 bases between. This CDR3 is built from 17 residues. Germline CDR1 reads LNHNV; CDR2 reads YYDKDF (reference sequence). In nucleotides, the CDR3 is TGTGCCACCAGCAGACCTGACACCTCCTATAGTACCGGGGAGCTGTTTTTT. As protein: CATSRPDTSYSTGELFF.

The V call is TRBV28, the J call TRBJ1-5; D remains unclear. This CDR3 has 11 amino acids. In germline, CDR1 is MDHEN, CDR2 SYDVKM. Trimming cost V 5 bases and J 9 bases, with 8 bases left between them. DNA for the CDR3: TGTGCCAGCAGTCAAAGCTGGCCCCAGCATTTT. This translates into CASSQSWPQHF.

The V and J genes are TRBV27 and TRBJ1-4, with 8 bases that match TRBD1. Trimming took 6 bases from V and 3 from J; bases not matched to a gene: 6. This CDR3 contains 15 residues. CDR1 MNHEY and CDR2 SMNVEV come from the germline V gene (reference sequence). In DNA form, the CDR3 reads TGTGCCAGCAGCCGGGAACAGGGGGCTAATGAAAAACTGTTTTTT. The encoded protein is CASSREQGANEKLFF.

The rearrangement joins TRBV6-5 to TRBJ2-2; 9 bases are a match to TRBD2. The germline gives CDR1 MNHEY, CDR2 SVGAGI. The V segment lost 5 bases and the J segment 7 bases; nucleotides outside the gene matches: 8. The CDR3 has 15 amino acids. The CDR3 loop reads CASSTASGIFGELFF. In DNA, the CDR3 is TGTGCCAGCAGTACGGCTAGCGGGATCTTCGGGGAGCTGTTTTTT.